This T cell receptor (beta chain) was captured in a study of OX40 agonist ivuxolimab in advanced cancers. Overall study: The group had a mean age of 60 years, ranged from roughly 23 to 90, and was 80% to 90% male. Partial responses were achieved by three patients, one with hepatocellular carcinoma and two with cutaneous melanoma.

Germline V gives CDR1 LGHNA, CDR2 YSLEER. The CDR3 is 13 amino acids. Trimming cost V 1 base and J 6 bases, with 9 bases left between them. Generated by immunoSEQ multiplex PCR, the TCRdb table keeps only in-frame clones and is missing some. The table shows about 88,000 clones, with approximately 89% occurring only once. The rearrangement links TRBV4-3 to TRBJ1-1, with unresolved D. The sample here was CD4+ or CD8+ T cells sorted from blood, taken in a trial of the OX40 agonist ivuxolimab. This receptor was identified in an adult with an advanced solid tumor such as melanoma, head and neck, liver or kidney cancer. CDR3 coding DNA: TGCGCCAGCAGCCAAGTTATACTCTCTGAAGCTTTCTTT. Encoded protein: CASSQVILSEAFF.